This T cell receptor beta chain was obtained from a study of long-term antiretroviral therapy in people with HIV. PBMC samples from each donor numbered at least one pre-ART and at least two post-ART. CDR1 SGHAT and CDR2 FQNNGV come from the germline V gene. V gave up 5 bases and J gave up 5 bases, with 12 bases separating them. The CDR3 has 14 residues. The assay used was immunoSEQ (version v3.0), run at survey level. Data came from immunoSEQ multiplex PCR; TCRdb stores just in-frame clones and leaves some out. The sample holds some 33,000 clones, approximately 96% seen once. The sequence was obtained from a man aged 30 to 45 with HIV. Sample: unsorted PBMCs, taken 6.6 years after starting antiretroviral therapy. The genes are TRBV11-2 and TRBJ1-4, with no clear D. The CDR3, as DNA: TGTGCCAGCAGCCCTAGTAAACCCAATGAAAAACTGTTTTTT. It yields the protein CASSPSKPNEKLFF.